This TCR beta chain was captured by sequencing in a study of response to subunit inactivated influenza vaccine. Germline V CDR1 and CDR2: ENHRY, SYGVKD. Deletions cut 2 bases from V and 6 bases from J, with 14 bases between. The CDR3 sequence is 16 residues long. TCRdb redid the calling of the RT-PCR reads with MiXCR, one entry per CDR3 protein. The sample lists just under 550,000 distinct CDR3 sequences; roughly 25% were seen once. This same sample was also taken into another study, of T cells expressing NK-cell markers. This second report adds: It was by 5'RACE template switching with UMIs that TCR beta cDNA was made.

The input for sequencing was CD4+ T cells sorted from PBMCs, taken 11 to 12 days after vaccination. The chain links TRBV10-3 to TRBJ1-6; possible D gene TRBD1, 6 bases. The clonotype originates from a man aged 45-65 years who received an inactivated influenza vaccine. The DNA of the CDR3 is TGTGCCATCAGTGAGGCCCTAAGGGGGAGTAATTCACCCCTCCACTTT. Its protein is CAISEALRGSNSPLHF.